This T cell receptor beta chain emerged from a study of T cell repertoires in cytomegalovirus infection. On the study more broadly: Public TCR beta signatures marked donors with CMV infection and the matching HLA. Notes on the study in general: HLA-C-restricted CMV-specific TCR beta clonotypes were dominant in the ex vivo response. Of the TCR beta families, the public ones yielded a cumulative frequency that identified carriers of CMV plus the relevant HLA.

TCRdb re-called the reads with MiXCR, one entry per CDR3 protein. The sample has 76,000 or so distinct CDR3 sequences, more than 3.5% seen once; the top ten hold around 4.4%. This clonotype was counted at least ten times. Its antigen is unknown. Sequenced material: PBMCs. The receptor was derived from a human donor in good health (CMV status not recorded). Some clones in this sample may be carry-over from other donors' samples.

The CDR3 protein is CASSQREGSYAFF. As DNA, the CDR3 is TGTGCCAGCAGCCAGAGGGAAGGGTCATACGCTTTCTTT. The rearrangement links TRBV14 to TRBJ1-1; unclear D gene. This CDR3 region has 13 residues. CDR1 and CDR2 from the germline V gene are SGHDN and FVKESK. V lost 3 bases and J 11 bases, leaving 16 bases between the germline ends. The full variable domain, completed using reference TRBV14 and TRBJ1-1, is EAGVTQFPSHSVIEKGQTVTLRCDPISGHDNLYWYRRVMGKEIKFLLHFVKESKQDESGMPNNRFLAERTGGTYSTLKVQPAELEDSGVYFCASSQREGSYAFFGQGTRLTVV.